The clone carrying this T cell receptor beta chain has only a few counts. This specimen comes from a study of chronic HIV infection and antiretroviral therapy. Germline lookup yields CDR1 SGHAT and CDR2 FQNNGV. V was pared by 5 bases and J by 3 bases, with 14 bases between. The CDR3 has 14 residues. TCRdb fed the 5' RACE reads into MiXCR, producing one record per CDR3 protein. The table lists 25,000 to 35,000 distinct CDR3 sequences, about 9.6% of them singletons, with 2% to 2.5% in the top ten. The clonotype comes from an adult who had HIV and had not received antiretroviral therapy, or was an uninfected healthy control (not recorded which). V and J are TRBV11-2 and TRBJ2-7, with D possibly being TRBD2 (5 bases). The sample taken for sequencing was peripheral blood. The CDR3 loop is CASSALAGSYEQYF. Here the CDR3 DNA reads TGTGCCAGCAGCGCCTTAGCTGGGAGCTACGAGCAGTACTTC. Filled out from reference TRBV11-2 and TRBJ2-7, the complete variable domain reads EAGVAQSPRYKIIEKRQSVAFWCNPISGHATLYWYQQILGQGPKLLIQFQNNGVVDDSQLPKDRFSAERLKGVDSTLKIQPAKLEDSAVYLCASSALAGSYEQYFGPGTRLTVT.